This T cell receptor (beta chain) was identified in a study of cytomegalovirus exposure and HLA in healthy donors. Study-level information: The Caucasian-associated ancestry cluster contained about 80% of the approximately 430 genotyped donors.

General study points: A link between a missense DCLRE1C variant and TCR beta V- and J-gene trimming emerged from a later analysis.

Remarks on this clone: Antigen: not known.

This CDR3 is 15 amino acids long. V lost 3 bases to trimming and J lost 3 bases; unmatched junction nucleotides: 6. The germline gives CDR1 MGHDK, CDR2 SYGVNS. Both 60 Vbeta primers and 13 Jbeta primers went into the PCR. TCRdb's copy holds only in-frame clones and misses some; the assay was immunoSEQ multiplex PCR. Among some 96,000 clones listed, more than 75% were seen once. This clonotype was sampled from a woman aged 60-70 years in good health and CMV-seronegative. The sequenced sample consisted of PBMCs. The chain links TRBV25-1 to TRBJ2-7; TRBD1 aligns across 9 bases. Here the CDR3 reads CASSDPGQGLYEQYF. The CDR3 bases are TGTGCCAGCAGTGATCCGGGACAGGGCCTCTACGAGCAGTACTTC.